Given below is one T cell receptor beta chain in context. The entry originates in a study of blood T cell repertoires in COVID-19. About the study: Whether acute or convalescent, the COVID-19 samples came from the United States, Italy and Spain. The cDNA or gDNA used as material had been derived from T cells, B-cell-depleted T cells, or PBMCs.

The CDR3 contains 14 residues. V lost 8 bases to trimming and J lost 5 bases, with 18 bases between them. The germline gives CDR1 KGHSH, CDR2 LQKENI. How the authors handled the data: Counts of nucleated cells, estimated from reference gene primer amplification, were obtained. TCRdb keeps only in-frame clones here, not all; method: immunoSEQ multiplex PCR. That table supplies the V and J calls and clone size; D and trimming were determined from the DNA. The sample carries 200,000 to 250,000 clones, around 90% recorded once. During active infection, Seattle patients enrolled and were then monitored through disease.

Sequenced material: peripheral blood. The rearrangement links TRBV18 to TRBJ1-1; D call uncertain. The clonotype comes from a man aged 55 to 70 with COVID-19, enrolled during active disease. CDR3 loop: CASRGGDLGTEAFF. The CDR3 region has the DNA TGTGCCAGCCGTGGAGGTGATTTGGGGACTGAAGCTTTCTTT.